This T cell receptor (beta chain) derives from a study of cytomegalovirus exposure and HLA in healthy donors. This PCR relied on a set of 60 Vbeta primers and 13 Jbeta primers. TCRdb's table, derived via immunoSEQ multiplex PCR, lists solely in-frame clones and lacks some. Among 120,000 or so clones listed, 73% were seen once. The CDR3 length is 15 residues. CDR1 and CDR2 from the germline V gene are SGHAT and FQDESV (reference sequence). The junction had 5 bases not matched to a gene; V was cut back by 2 bases and J by 5 bases. The sequenced sample consisted of PBMCs. This TCR came from a woman in her 40s in good health and CMV-seronegative. The chain recombines TRBV11-1 with TRBJ2-5; 10 bases match TRBD2. The CDR3 here is CASSLPSGGGETQYF. DNA for the CDR3: TGTGCCAGCAGCTTACCCAGCGGGGGGGGCGAGACCCAGTACTTC.